Each of the 25 T cell receptor beta chains below was sequenced from the same sample in a study of blood T cell repertoires in COVID-19. Sequencing used immunoSEQ multiplex PCR; TCRdb keeps in-frame clones, though not all of them. The sample carries approximately 340,000 clones, 87% recorded once. Sequencing was carried out using peripheral blood. All receptors come from a man in his thirties or forties with COVID-19, enrolled during active disease.

The chain links TRBV5-1 to TRBJ1-1, with unresolved D. The germline V gene has CDR1 SGHRS and CDR2 YFSETQ. V dropped 4 bases and J dropped 5 bases, with 15 bases sitting between them. There are 14 residues in the CDR3. Written as DNA, the CDR3 is TGCGCCAGCAGCCCCCCGGGTGGAGATACTGAAGCTTTCTTT. Translating it yields CASSPPGGDTEAFF.

This clone was observed a handful of times. The genes are TRBV25-1 and TRBJ2-3; 8 bases are a match to TRBD1. This CDR3 has 14 residues. V lost 7 bases to trimming and J lost 1 base; unmatched junction nucleotides: 4. CDR1 is MGHDK, CDR2 SYGVNS, per germline. Here the CDR3 DNA reads TGTGCCAGCACAGAACAGGGGGGCACAGATACGCAGTATTTT. Amino acids: CASTEQGGTDTQYF.

The rearrangement links TRBV2 to TRBJ1-2, with TRBD1 matching over 9 bases. The germline V gene encodes CDR1 SNHLY and CDR2 FYNNEI. V lost 7 bases, J lost 8 bases, and 5 bases stayed unmatched. The CDR3 totals 12 residues. CDR3 bases: TGTGCCAGCATCGGACAGGGGAGCGGCTACACCTTC. This codes for CASIGQGSGYTF.

The chain combines TRBV18 with TRBJ2-1, with 8 bases identical to TRBD2. This CDR3 contains 16 residues. The V and J ends lost 3 bases and 7 bases, in that order; junction bases with no gene match: 11. In germline, CDR1 is KGHSH, CDR2 LQKENI. The CDR3 region has the DNA TGTGCCAGCTCACCTCCTCGCGGCGGGGGGAAAAATGAGCAGTTCTTC. Protein sequence: CASSPPRGGGKNEQFF.

The CDR3 DNA sequence: TGTGCCAGCAGTTTGCGGACAGAGTACTACTATGGCTACACCTTC. Its protein is CASSLRTEYYYGYTF. The V and J genes are TRBV2 and TRBJ1-2, with D perhaps TRBD1 (6 bases). Between the trimmed V and J ends, which lost 5 bases and 3 bases, there was a span of 16 bases. The CDR3 sequence is 15 residues long. CDR1 and CDR2 from the germline V gene are SNHLY and FYNNEI.

The chain links TRBV18 to TRBJ1-1; 10 bases match TRBD1. Looked up from germline, CDR1 is KGHSH and CDR2 is LQKENI. This CDR3 has 14 amino acids. With 5 bases clipped from V and 4 bases from J, the junction kept 4 bases outside the gene matches. The CDR3 loop is CASSADRGFTEAFF. CDR3 nucleotide sequence: TGTGCCAGCTCAGCGGACAGGGGGTTCACTGAAGCTTTCTTT. The full variable domain, rest sourced from reference TRBV18 and TRBJ1-1, is NAGVMQNPRHLVRRRGQEARLRCSPMKGHSHVYWYRQLPEEGLKFMVYLQKENIIDESGMPKERFSAEFPKEGPSILRIQQVVRGDSAAYFCASSADRGFTEAFFGQGTRLTVV.

This sequence joins TRBV27 and TRBJ2-7; 7 bases agree with TRBD1. Per the germline V gene, CDR1 is MNHEY and CDR2 is SMNVEV (reference sequence). The CDR3 consists of 14 residues. Trimming at V came to 2 bases and at J to 3 bases, leaving 4 bases not matched to a gene. The CDR3 is CASSLGGQIYEQYF. DNA for the CDR3: TGTGCCAGCAGTTTAGGGGGACAGATCTACGAGCAGTACTTC.

The chain uses TRBV7-8 and TRBJ1-6; D not resolved. Germline values: CDR1 SGHVS, CDR2 FQNEAQ. V shed 2 bases and J shed 8 bases, with 16 bases lying between them. The CDR3 is made up of 16 amino acids. The DNA for the CDR3 is TGTGCCAGCAGCTTAAGGAGGGAAGCGTGGGATTCACCCCTCCACTTT. It translates to CASSLRREAWDSPLHF.

The chain joins TRBV4-1 to TRBJ1-2; no clear D. V lost 0 bases and J lost 1, with 12 bases in between. Germline loops: CDR1 MGHRA, CDR2 YSYEKL. The CDR3 is made up of 16 amino acids. CDR3 loop: CASSQDLRRFNYGYTF. The CDR3 region has the DNA TGCGCCAGCAGCCAAGATCTCCGCAGGTTTAACTATGGCTACACCTTC.

The chain joins TRBV19 to TRBJ1-1; 7 bases fit TRBD1. V lost 3 bases, J lost 4 bases, and 5 bases stayed unmatched. The germline V gene has CDR1 LNHDA and CDR2 SQIVND (reference sequence). The CDR3 totals 14 residues. The CDR3 loop is CASSMGQGVTEAFF. In DNA form, the CDR3 reads TGTGCCAGTAGTATGGGTCAGGGGGTCACTGAAGCTTTCTTT.

The CDR3 protein is CASTQGKRESGELFF. CDR3 DNA: TGTGCCAGCACGCAGGGTAAGCGGGAGAGCGGGGAGCTGTTTTTT. The genes are TRBV27 and TRBJ2-2, with 8 bases aligning to TRBD2. This CDR3 region has 15 residues. The trim removed 7 bases at V and 7 bases at J, leaving 11 bases unmatched. From germline, CDR1 is MNHEY and CDR2 SMNVEV (reference sequence).

The J gene is TRBJ2-3, the V gene TRBV12-5; TRBD2 matches at 9 bases. This CDR3 spans 14 amino acids. Trimming removed 3 bases from V and 4 bases from J; junction bases left unmatched: 2. CDR1 is LGHNT and CDR2 is FRNRAP in the germline V gene. CDR3 sequence (DNA): TGTGCTAGTGGTTTTGGCGGGGGGGCAGATACGCAGTATTTT. It is translated as CASGFGGGADTQYF. Supplemented by reference TRBV12-5 and TRBJ2-3, the full variable domain reads DARVTQTPRHKVTEMGQEVTMRCQPILGHNTVFWYRQTMMQGLELLAYFRNRAPLDDSGMPKDRFSAEMPDATLATLKIQPSEPRDSAVYFCASGFGGGADTQYFGPGTRLTVL.

This chain connects TRBV5-4 to TRBJ1-1; possibly TRBD1 for D (5 bases). This CDR3 region has 13 residues. Trimming removed 6 bases at V and 1 base at J, with 10 bases between. Per the germline V gene, CDR1 is SGHNT and CDR2 is YYREEE (reference sequence). This CDR3 reads CASNYDRNTEAFF. CDR3 coding DNA: TGTGCCAGCAACTATGACAGGAACACTGAAGCTTTCTTT.

This clone was seen once. An end of the junction differs from the germline gene, which may be a read error. This chain connects TRBV28 to TRBJ2-7; weak D call: TRBD2 (6 bases). Germline V gene data show CDR1 as MDHEN and CDR2 as SYDVKM. This CDR3 is 12 amino acids long. The CDR3 bases are TGTGCCAGCAGTTCCTCAGGAGGGACCCCACAATTC. Its protein product is CASSSSGGTPQF.

This rearrangement joins TRBV4-1 to TRBJ1-5; 8 nucleotides match TRBD1. The CDR3 totals 16 residues. Per germline, CDR1 MGHRA and CDR2 YSYEKL. With 3 bases clipped from V and 2 bases from J, the junction kept 6 bases outside the gene matches. The CDR3 nucleotides are TGCGCCAGCAGCCAGGAAGGGACAGGAGGCAATCAGCCCCAGCATTTT. It is translated as CASSQEGTGGNQPQHF.

The chain uses TRBV19 and TRBJ2-1; 7 bases line up with TRBD2. After removal of 3 bases from V and 9 bases from J, the junction contained 8 bases not matched to a gene. This CDR3 region has 14 residues. Germline V CDR1 and CDR2: LNHDA, SQIVND (reference sequence). The CDR3 DNA is TGTGCCAGTAGTATTAACTGGGGGGGAAGTGAGCAGTTCTTC. Its translation is CASSINWGGSEQFF.

This sequence joins TRBV19 and TRBJ2-6, with 10 bases that match TRBD1. The V segment lost 4 bases and the J segment 2 bases; nucleotides outside the gene matches: 17. Per germline, CDR1 LNHDA and CDR2 SQIVND (reference sequence). The CDR3 is made up of 21 amino acids. The CDR3, as DNA: TGTGCCAGTAGTACCTCCCGGGACAGGGGTAGATCCATCCCTGGGGCCAACGTCCTGACTTTC. Its protein is CASSTSRDRGRSIPGANVLTF.

The chain employs TRBV12-3 or TRBV12-4 and TRBJ1-2; unclear D gene. The CDR3 covers 13 residues. V was shortened by 5 bases and J by 2 bases, with 9 bases between the two germline ends. The DNA for the CDR3 is TGTGCCAGCAGTCCCAGCGCCAACTATGGCTACACCTTC. Protein product: CASSPSANYGYTF.

This clone has only one observation. V and J are TRBV27 and TRBJ1-4; D unclear. The CDR3 runs to 13 residues. V was pared by 4 bases and J by 8 bases, with 11 bases between. Germline V gene lookup returns CDR1 MNHEY and CDR2 SMNVEV (reference sequence). CDR3 nucleotide sequence: TGTGCCAGCAGTTCGGACTTTCTGGAAAAACTGTTTTTT. Protein: CASSSDFLEKLFF.

V gene TRBV7-9 combines with J gene TRBJ1-2; 9 positions match TRBD1. Per the germline V gene, CDR1 is SEHNR and CDR2 is FQNEAQ (reference sequence). The length of the CDR3 is 17 residues. Trimming removed 5 bases from V and 4 bases from J; junction bases left unmatched: 14. The CDR3 here is CASSGRDRDNSSYGYTF. CDR3 DNA: TGTGCCAGCAGCGGGAGGGACAGGGACAACTCTTCCTATGGCTACACCTTC.

The rearrangement links TRBV2 to TRBJ1-1, with TRBD1 matching 7 bases. The V gene's germline CDR1 is SNHLY and CDR2 FYNNEI. J gave up 6 bases and V 4 bases, and 8 bases lay outside the gene matches. This CDR3 is 14 amino acids long. The CDR3 DNA sequence: TGTGCCAGCAGTGGGGTGAGAGACAGGGCTGAAGCTTTCTTT. It translates to CASSGVRDRAEAFF.

The chain employs TRBV7-2 and TRBJ1-1, with a possible D match to TRBD1 (5 bases). The germline V and J ends were trimmed by 5 bases and 10 bases, with 17 bases remaining between them. Germline CDR1 and CDR2: SGHTA and FQGNSA. The CDR3 sequence is 13 residues long. The CDR3, as DNA: TGTGCCAGCAGCCTAGAGGTCCGAAGGGGAGCTTTCTTT. Protein: CASSLEVRRGAFF.

The V and J genes are TRBV7-9 and TRBJ1-2, with 7 positions matching TRBD1. The V segment lost 5 bases and the J segment 7 bases; nucleotides outside the gene matches: 10. CDR1 is SEHNR, CDR2 FQNEAQ, per germline (reference sequence). The CDR3 extends over 14 amino acids. This CDR3 is CASSPLEGASGYTF. In DNA, the CDR3 is TGTGCCAGCAGCCCCTTGGAGGGGGCGAGTGGCTACACCTTC.

The rearrangement links TRBV7-3 to TRBJ1-2; maybe TRBD1 (6 bases). Germline lookup yields CDR1 SGHTA and CDR2 FQGTGA. This CDR3 contains 16 residues. V lost 2 bases and J lost 2, with 15 bases in between. CDR3 residues: CASSLESGQTNYGYTF. CDR3 DNA: TGTGCCAGCAGCTTAGAGTCAGGACAGACGAACTATGGCTACACCTTC.

The V and J genes are TRBV28 and TRBJ2-7, with 10 bases that match TRBD1. The CDR3 contains 15 residues. Germline trimming cut 5 bases from V and 3 bases from J; bases unmatched to any gene: 7. The germline V gene encodes CDR1 MDHEN and CDR2 SYDVKM. The chain's CDR3 is CASSDPGQGNYEQYF. The CDR3 DNA sequence: TGTGCCAGCAGTGATCCGGGACAGGGGAACTACGAGCAGTACTTC.